The 10 T cell receptor beta chains listed next were all sequenced from one sample in a study of naive CD8 T cells in extremely preterm neonates. Elective cesarean births at about 35-42 weeks, without labor or membrane rupture, supplied the cord blood. Data came from immunoSEQ multiplex PCR; TCRdb stores just in-frame clones and leaves some out. The sample includes 6,000 to 9,000 clones, 80% to 95% of them seen just once. Sequencing used naive CD8+ T cells from cord blood. All receptors come from a newborn in good health.

The V and J genes are TRBV27 and TRBJ1-5; D remains unclear. The germline CDR1 and CDR2 sequences are MNHEY and SMNVEV (reference sequence). V was trimmed by 5 bases and J by 3 bases, leaving 5 bases between them. There are 12 residues in the CDR3. The CDR3 DNA sequence: TGTGCCAGCAGTCCCTACAATCAGCCCCAGCATTTT. Encoded protein: CASSPYNQPQHF.

CDR3 DNA: TGTGCCAGCAGTTCCGGGACAGGGGGATACGAGCAGTACTTC. It codes for CASSSGTGGYEQYF. This chain uses TRBV27 with TRBJ2-7; 11 bases fit TRBD1. Unmatched junction bases numbered 3, after V lost 4 bases and J lost 4 bases. Germline CDR1 MNHEY, CDR2 SMNVEV (reference sequence). CDR3 length equals 14 residues.

CDR3 region: CASSEGNREAKNIQYF. The CDR3 coding sequence is TGTGCCAGCAGTGAAGGGAACAGGGAGGCCAAAAACATTCAGTACTTC. This chain uses TRBV6-1 with TRBJ2-4; tentatively, D is TRBD1 (6 bases). This CDR3 has 16 residues. Per the germline V gene, CDR1 is MNHNS and CDR2 is SASEGT. Trimming cost V 1 base and J 1 base, with 11 bases left between them.

Only a few counts were recorded for this clone. V is TRBV10-2 and J is TRBJ2-7, with no clear D. Germline V lookup: CDR1 WSHSY, CDR2 SAAADI. The length of the CDR3 is 10 residues. V lost 6 bases and J lost 7, with 7 bases in between. The CDR3 nucleotides read TGCGCCAGCAGGGCAGGAGAGCAGTACTTC. This codes for CASRAGEQYF.

The chain combines TRBV2 with TRBJ2-7; D perhaps matches TRBD2 (7 bases). The germline V gene encodes CDR1 SNHLY and CDR2 FYNNEI. The CDR3 length is 15 residues. V lost 3 bases and J 3 bases, leaving 15 bases between the germline ends. CDR3 protein: CASSEGGGGYYEQYF. CDR3 nucleotide sequence: TGTGCCAGCAGTGAGGGGGGCGGGGGTTACTACGAGCAGTACTTC.

V usage is TRBV4-1 and J usage is TRBJ2-7; the D gene is possibly TRBD1 (6 bases). Trimming shortened V by 1 base and J by 3 bases, and 13 bases separated the two germline ends. The germline V gene encodes CDR1 MGHRA and CDR2 YSYEKL. The CDR3 length is 15 residues. The chain's CDR3 is CASSQVAGDIYEQYF. CDR3 DNA: TGCGCCAGCAGCCAAGTTGCAGGGGACATCTACGAGCAGTACTTC.

The rearrangement links TRBV6-5 to TRBJ2-7, with a weak D call TRBD2 (6 bases). Germline assignment: CDR1 MNHEY and CDR2 SVGAGI. CDR3 length: 15 amino acids. Trimming stripped 2 bases from V and 2 bases from J, with 13 bases between. CDR3 nucleotides: TGTGCCAGCAGTTACACACTCGGACTAACCTACGAGCAGTACTTC. Translating it yields CASSYTLGLTYEQYF.

In its sample, this clone was seen once. The chain uses TRBV15 and TRBJ1-4; TRBD1 is a possible D gene (5 bases). The V gene's germline CDR1 is LNHNV and CDR2 YYDKDF (reference sequence). The V end lost 5 bases, the J end lost 1 base, and 11 bases lay between the germline ends. CDR3 length equals 15 residues. Here the CDR3 reads CATSPQGGTNEKLFF. CDR3 sequence (DNA): TGTGCCACCAGCCCCCAGGGAGGAACTAATGAAAAACTGTTTTTT.

J is TRBJ2-5 and V is TRBV6-6; 11 bases line up with TRBD2. With the DNA end fitting TRBJ2-7 better, the J assignment may be wrong. The CDR3 is 16 residues long. Germline values: CDR1 MNHNY, CDR2 SVGAGI (reference sequence). The CDR3 DNA reads TGTGCCAGCAGTTACTCTCTAGCGGGAGGCTCCTACGAGCAGTACTTC. Translated, it gives CASSYSLAGGSYEQYF.

The chain carries TRBV9 and TRBJ1-1, with 9 bases fitting TRBD1. The V gene's germline CDR1 is SGDLS and CDR2 YYNGEE. The V gene end was trimmed by 0 bases and the J gene end by 2 bases; junction bases not matched to a gene: 11. This CDR3 spans 18 amino acids. The CDR3 DNA reads as TGTGCCAGCAGCGTAGCTTCGGGACAGGGAGCTTTTAACACTGAAGCTTTCTTT. It encodes CASSVASGQGAFNTEAFF.